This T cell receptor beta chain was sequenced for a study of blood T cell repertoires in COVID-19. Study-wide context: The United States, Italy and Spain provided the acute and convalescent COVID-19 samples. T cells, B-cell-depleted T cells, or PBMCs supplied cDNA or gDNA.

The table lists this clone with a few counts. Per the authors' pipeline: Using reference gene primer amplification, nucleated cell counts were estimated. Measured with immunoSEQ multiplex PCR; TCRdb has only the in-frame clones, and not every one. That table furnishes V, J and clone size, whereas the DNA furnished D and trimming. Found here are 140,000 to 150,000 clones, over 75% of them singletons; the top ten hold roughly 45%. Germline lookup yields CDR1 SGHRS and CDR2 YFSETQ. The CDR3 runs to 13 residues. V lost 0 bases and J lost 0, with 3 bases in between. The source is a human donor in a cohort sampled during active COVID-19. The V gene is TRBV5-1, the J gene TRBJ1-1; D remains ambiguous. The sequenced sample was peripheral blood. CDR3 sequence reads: CASSLGVNTEAFF. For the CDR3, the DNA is TGCGCCAGCAGCTTGGGCGTGAACACTGAAGCTTTCTTT.